The sequence of this T cell receptor (beta chain) was determined in a study of identical twins (TCRdb year 2016). Context from the whole study: The study deep-sequenced TCR alpha and beta repertoires from monozygotic twins, unrelated adults of various ages and cord blood to test whether fetal clonotypes persist. Replicate twin experiments were performed at different times using different library preparation protocols to rule out contamination.

Receptor amplification or capture employed 5' RACE. The sample was run on an Illumina HiSeq 2000. Template switching added a universal primer binding site, and the final cDNA carried a unique molecular identifier that allowed TCR cDNA molecules to be counted accurately. Specific primers in the conserved constant-segment region were used to synthesize first-strand cDNA for the TCR alpha and beta chains. To control for contamination, every cDNA library was double barcoded, receiving both a SMART-Mk sample barcode and Illumina barcodes. TruSeq adapter sequences, together with Illumina sample barcodes, were added in two successive PCR steps. The TCR alpha and beta cDNA libraries were sequenced on the Illumina HiSeq platform using custom primers. The authors processed their data as follows. Unique molecular identifiers were extracted from raw reads with MiGEC, and CDR3 positions were determined with MiXCR. Recombination models were inferred per individual with the repgenHMM and IGoR tools using an EM algorithm. Shared clonotype analysis was performed with the tcR package in R, normalizing sharing by the product of cloneset sizes. To study raw recombination without the effects of thymic and clonal selection, out-of-frame nonproductive sequences were analyzed. TCRdb reran the public reads through fastp at Q25 and MiXCR, keeping productive beta chains. Rows merge per CDR3 protein into single entries with the most common DNA and genes. The V and J calls here are based on TCRdb, not the publication. The sample table records 1.5 million or so distinct CDR3 sequences; under 35% of these occur just once. 0.27% of the sample goes to the ten largest clones.

This clonotype occurred a few times. Its antigen remains unidentified. No quality values exist for individual bases; no much larger clone is one base distant. Summary of the overall study and its limitations: Fewer insertions were carried by abundant cord blood beta clonotypes; a weaker similar trend was observed in young adult naive repertoires, while no such trend was observed in memory repertoires. In monozygotic twins, recombination models systematically underestimated out-of-frame TCR alpha sharing, but the models matched the sharing seen between unrelated individuals. Compared with coincidental sharing between unrelated individuals, out-of-frame TCR alpha sequences shared between twins showed an excess of sequences with low generation probability. Excess twin sharing in beta out-of-frame sequences was weaker because fewer shared sequences lowered the signal-to-noise ratio. Because the same donors could not be followed over many years, the conclusions depended on cross-sectional statistical analysis. Zero-insertion analyses could be partly confounded by invariant T cells such as MAIT and iNKT, though diverse VJ usage argued against such confounding for most clonotypes.

All donors were healthy Caucasians. From the germline V gene (reference sequence), CDR1 is DFQATT and CDR2 is SNEGSKA. The cysteine opens and the phenylalanine closes a CDR3 of 17 amino acids. The retained sequence is limited to the CDR3, 51 bases, with the frame set at the first base. Trimming removed 6 bases from V and 3 bases from J; the gene matches leave 18 bases unexplained. The receptor was isolated from a newborn girl in good health. The receptor chain draws on TRBV20-1 and TRBJ2-3, with 7 bases aligning to TRBD2. Sequenced material: cord blood. The DNA sequence is as follows: TGCAGTGCCCCCAAGGGGTTGGGCGGGAGTTATACAGATACGCAGTATTTT. Its translation reads: CSAPKGLGGSYTDTQYF.